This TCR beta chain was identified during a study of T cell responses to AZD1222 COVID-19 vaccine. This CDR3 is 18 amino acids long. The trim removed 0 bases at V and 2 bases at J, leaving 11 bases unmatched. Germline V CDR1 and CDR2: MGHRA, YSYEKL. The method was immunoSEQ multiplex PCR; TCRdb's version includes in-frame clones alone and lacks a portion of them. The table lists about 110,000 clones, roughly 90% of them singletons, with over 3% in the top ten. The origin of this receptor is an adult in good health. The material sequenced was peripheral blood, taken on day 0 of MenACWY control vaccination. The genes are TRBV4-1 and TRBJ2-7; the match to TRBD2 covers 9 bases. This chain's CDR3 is CASSQEGTASGETYEQYF. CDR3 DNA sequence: TGCGCCAGCAGCCAAGAGGGGACGGCTAGCGGGGAAACCTACGAGCAGTACTTC.